Below, one T cell receptor beta chain is given with its context. The sample comes from a study of shared clonotypes between healthy human individuals. The method was immunoSEQ multiplex PCR; TCRdb's version includes in-frame clones alone and lacks a portion of them. Found here are a few hundred thousand clones, about 97% of them singletons; the top ten hold 0.045% to 0.06%. Sequencing used naive CD4+ T cells sorted from blood. As for subset: CD45RA+ positively selected. This TCR was recovered from a woman aged 25 to 39 in good health.

CDR3 sequence: CASSLDRTNTEAFF. The CDR3 bases are TGTGCCAGCAGCTTAGACAGAACCAACACTGAAGCTTTCTTT. The chain carries TRBV6-4 and TRBJ1-1; a weak D match, TRBD1 (5 bases). CDR1 MRHNA and CDR2 SNTAGT come from the germline V gene. Trimming pared 6 bases from V and 2 bases from J, leaving 13 bases between. The CDR3 is 14 residues long.